This T cell receptor beta chain was profiled in a study of tumor-infiltrating lymphocytes in primary liver carcinoma. For the study at large: Staging placed the tumors at T1-T3 N0M0, and they measured about 4.2 to 10 cm across.

TCR beta cDNA was made from 500 ng total RNA with a constant-region primer. Researchers made the TCR beta libraries by running three nested multiplex PCR rounds with slightly modified ARM-PCR. With TRBV1-TRBV30 forward primers and a C-beta reverse primer, the first two PCR rounds were run for approximately 10 cycles each. TCRdb analysed the multiplex PCR reads with MiXCR anew, one entry per CDR3 protein. The table includes 330,000 or so distinct CDR3 sequences, roughly 61% detected once. This CDR3 is 15 amino acids long. Germline CDR1 reads SGHRS; CDR2 reads YFSETQ. J gave up 2 bases and V 3 bases, and 7 bases lay outside the gene matches. In addition to blood RNA drawn from unsorted whole blood, germline DNA was extracted. The patients carried chronic HBV infection and had received no treatment. What was collected before surgery was approximately 4 milliliters of peripheral blood.

The V gene is TRBV5-1, the J gene TRBJ2-5; 7 bases align to TRBD2. The sequencing input was peripheral blood. The clonotype was recovered from a man aged 40-50 years with primary liver carcinoma and hepatitis B virus infection. CDR3 in amino acids: CASSYRDYLQETQYF. The CDR3, as DNA: TGCGCCAGCAGCTACCGGGACTACTTACAAGAGACCCAGTACTTC.